This is a list of T cell receptor beta chains from one sample in a study of beta chain features in type 1 diabetes. The table came from immunoSEQ multiplex PCR; TCRdb's copy has only in-frame clones and leaves some out. Of roughly 260,000 clones listed, approximately 10% are singletons. Material for sequencing was naive CD4+ T cells from blood. Every receptor here comes from a man aged 25 to 45 with type 1 diabetes. Both conserved end residues are part of each CDR3. The D gene is left open where the match is weak. Clone size appears in some rows only: once, few, many, or a class for an expanded clone.

D gene,V gene,clone size,J gene,CDR3 protein,CDR3 DNA
NA,TRBV4-1,NA,TRBJ1-4,CASSQPTGEKLFF,TGCGCCAGCAGCCAGCCGACTGGAGAAAAACTGTTTTTT
NA,TRBV9,few,TRBJ2-1,CASSPSERGNEQFF,TGTGCCAGCAGCCCCTCTGAACGGGGCAATGAGCAGTTCTTC
TRBD1,TRBV5-1,NA,TRBJ2-5,CASSLGGGTGDRQETQYF,TGCGCCAGCAGCTTGGGCGGTGGGACAGGGGACCGCCAAGAGACCCAGTACTTC
NA,TRBV7-9,few,TRBJ1-3,CASSPVASDLNTIYF,TGTGCCAGCAGTCCGGTAGCATCTGATCTAAACACCATATATTTT
NA,TRBV7-9,NA,TRBJ1-5,CASSQGGDQPQHF,TGTGCCAGCAGCCAGGGTGGCGATCAGCCCCAGCATTTT
TRBD1,TRBV25-1,NA,TRBJ1-6,CASSEQGAYSPLHF,TGTGCCAGCAGTGAACAGGGGGCGTATTCACCCCTCCACTTT
NA,TRBV14,few,TRBJ2-5,CASSLTDWYQETQYF,TGTGCCAGCAGCCTGACAGACTGGTACCAAGAGACCCAGTACTTC
NA,TRBV5-4,NA,TRBJ1-1,CASSGGLLNTEAFF,TGTGCCAGCAGCGGGGGACTTCTGAACACTGAAGCTTTCTTT
TRBD1,TRBV11-2,few,TRBJ2-5,CASSLGQQETQYF,TGTGCCAGCAGCCTGGGACAGCAAGAGACCCAGTACTTC
TRBD1,TRBV27,few,TRBJ1-1,CASRAGTGTEAFF,TGTGCCAGCAGGGCAGGGACAGGCACTGAAGCTTTCTTT